One sample yielded the 14 T cell receptor beta chains listed below, sequenced in a study of PD-L1 blockade in urothelial cancer. Method: immunoSEQ multiplex PCR; TCRdb's copy keeps in-frame clones and lacks some. The sample yields about 73,000 clones, less than 90% seen once. The source was PBMCs, collected around atezolizumab (anti-PD-L1) treatment. These receptors all come from a man aged 55 to 70 with urothelial cancer.

This chain links TRBV6-5 with TRBJ1-2, with D maybe TRBD1 (6 bases). Looked up from germline, CDR1 is MNHEY and CDR2 is SVGAGI. V was clipped by 2 bases and J by 4 bases, with 14 bases between them. This CDR3 is built from 15 residues. CDR3 sequence (DNA): TGTGCCAGCAGTTACGGGCAGGGGATGAGCTATGGCTACACCTTC. Protein product: CASSYGQGMSYGYTF.

The chain uses TRBV5-1 and TRBJ2-7; 8 bases agree with TRBD2. Unmatched junction bases numbered 2, after V lost 0 bases and J lost 3 bases. Germline loops: CDR1 SGHRS, CDR2 YFSETQ. This CDR3 is 14 amino acids long. DNA of the CDR3: TGCGCCAGCAGCTTGGAAGCGGGAGTCTACGAGCAGTACTTC. Protein sequence: CASSLEAGVYEQYF.

The rearrangement joins TRBV7-8 to TRBJ2-2; no clear D gene. This CDR3 contains 15 residues. Germline V lookup: CDR1 SGHVS, CDR2 FQNEAQ. Trimming stripped 2 bases from V and 4 bases from J, with 11 bases between. The chain's CDR3 is CASSLTVRITGELFF. In DNA form, the CDR3 reads TGTGCCAGCAGCTTAACGGTCAGGATCACCGGGGAGCTGTTTTTT.

CDR3: CASSLTQRGATGELFF. The CDR3 DNA reads as TGTGCCAGCAGCTTAACCCAGCGGGGGGCCACTGGGGAGCTGTTTTTT. This chain connects TRBV7-3 to TRBJ2-2, with TRBD2 matching over 9 bases. This CDR3 region has 16 residues. CDR1 is SGHTA, CDR2 FQGTGA, per germline. Trimming at V came to 0 bases and at J to 8 bases, leaving 7 bases not matched to a gene.

The chain combines TRBV15 with TRBJ2-5, with D perhaps TRBD2 (7 bases). The V end lost 0 bases, the J end lost 5 bases, and 10 bases lay between the germline ends. This CDR3 comprises 14 residues. Germline V gene sequence: CDR1 LNHNV, CDR2 YYDKDF (reference sequence). CDR3 protein: CATSRDRGAETQYF. CDR3 in DNA: TGTGCCACCAGCAGAGATCGGGGGGCGGAGACCCAGTACTTC.

The chain couples TRBV6-1 to TRBJ2-7, with 8 bases that match TRBD1. CDR3 length: 14 amino acids. J gave up 1 base and V 7 bases, and 6 bases lay outside the gene matches. CDR1 and CDR2 from the germline V gene are MNHNS and SASEGT. In DNA form, the CDR3 reads TGTGCCAGCAACGGACAGGGAGGATCCTACGAGCAGTACTTC. Translated, it gives CASNGQGGSYEQYF.

The sample holds one count of this clone. This chain connects TRBV6-5 to TRBJ2-7; no definite D call. Trimming took 5 bases from V and 4 from J, leaving 18 bases between them. In germline, CDR1 is MNHEY, CDR2 SVGAGI. The CDR3 totals 15 residues. CDR3 sequence (DNA): TGTGCCAGCAGTCCCCTGGCCGCCGGCAGGTACGAGCAGTACTTC. The encoded protein is CASSPLAAGRYEQYF.

The chain combines TRBV9 with TRBJ2-1; D might be TRBD2 (6 bases). The germline gives CDR1 SGDLS, CDR2 YYNGEE. CDR3 length: 14 residues. V lost 1 base and J 4 bases, leaving 9 bases between the germline ends. CDR3 residues: CASSVTSRYNEQFF. The CDR3 DNA reads as TGTGCCAGCAGCGTAACTAGCCGGTACAATGAGCAGTTCTTC.

The chain is built from TRBV29-1 and TRBJ2-7; 11 bases align to TRBD2. This CDR3 comprises 17 residues. J lost 3 bases, V lost 1 base, and 11 bases had no gene match. The germline CDR1 and CDR2 sequences are SQVTM and ANQGSEA. DNA for the CDR3: TGCAGCGTTGAAGGGCGGGAGGGGACTAGCGGTGACTACGAGCAGTACTTC. Translating gives CSVEGREGTSGDYEQYF.

The chain recombines TRBV2 with TRBJ2-1, with 8 positions matching TRBD2. CDR1 is SNHLY, CDR2 FYNNEI, per germline. The ends lost 6 bases at V and 1 base at J; junction bases unmatched: 5. This CDR3 is built from 15 residues. As DNA, the CDR3 is TGTGCCAGCAGCTTGACTAGCGCTTCCTACAATGAGCAGTTCTTC. This encodes CASSLTSASYNEQFF.

The chain has TRBV6-6 and TRBJ1-5; D is perhaps TRBD1 (5 bases). Trimming removed 4 bases at V and 1 base at J, with 11 bases between. There are 15 residues in the CDR3. Germline V gene lookup returns CDR1 MNHNY and CDR2 SVGAGI (reference sequence). The DNA of the CDR3 is TGTGCCAGCAGTTTGAACGCAGGGAGCAATCAGCCCCAGCATTTT. It is translated as CASSLNAGSNQPQHF.

V and J are TRBV2 and TRBJ2-3, with TRBD2 matching over 7 bases. Germline V gene data show CDR1 as SNHLY and CDR2 as FYNNEI. Trimming took 1 base from V and 5 from J; bases not matched to a gene: 3. The CDR3 contains 14 residues. This CDR3 reads CASSEGGGGDTQYF. CDR3 DNA sequence: TGTGCCAGCAGTGAAGGCGGGGGTGGAGATACGCAGTATTTT.

This chain joins TRBV28 and TRBJ1-3; maybe TRBD1 (5 bases). Between the trimmed V and J ends, which lost 7 bases and 0 bases, there was a span of 10 bases. The CDR3 has 14 amino acids. Looked up from germline, CDR1 is MDHEN and CDR2 is SYDVKM. As DNA, the CDR3 is TGTGCCAGCATGGGGGGGGGCTCTGGAAACACCATATATTTT. It codes for CASMGGGSGNTIYF.

This clone was detected only once. The chain uses TRBV6-1 and TRBJ2-7; 9 bases fit TRBD1. CDR3 length: 15 residues. CDR1 MNHNS and CDR2 SASEGT come from the germline V gene. After removal of 5 bases from V and 0 bases from J, the junction contained 5 bases not matched to a gene. CDR3 nucleotide sequence: TGTGCCAGCAGTCGGGGGACAGGGATCTCCTACGAGCAGTACTTC. This sequence encodes CASSRGTGISYEQYF.